The present TCR beta chain was sequenced within a study of OX40 agonist ivuxolimab in advanced cancers. Overall study results and limits: Expanded clones tended on average to be more numerous among CD8+ T cells than CD4+.

Autoimmune disease history or systemic immunosuppression led to patient exclusion. Baseline was the first blood sampling point, followed by cycle 4 day 1 and cycle 7 day 1. Data came from immunoSEQ multiplex PCR; TCRdb stores just in-frame clones and leaves some out. The sample lists roughly 56,000 clones, 70% to 90% occurring once. Germline CDR1 and CDR2: LGHNA and YSLEER. The CDR3 consists of 15 residues. Trimming removed 0 bases from V and 0 bases from J, with 6 bases in between. Of note for this clone: Its specificity is not known.

The receptor was derived from an adult with an advanced solid tumor such as melanoma, head and neck, liver or kidney cancer. The V call is TRBV4-3, the J call TRBJ2-1, with D hard to call. Sample: CD4+ or CD8+ T cells sorted from blood, taken in a trial of the OX40 agonist ivuxolimab. The CDR3 bases are TGCGCCAGCAGCCAAGATATGCGCTCCTACAATGAGCAGTTCTTC. Its protein product is CASSQDMRSYNEQFF.